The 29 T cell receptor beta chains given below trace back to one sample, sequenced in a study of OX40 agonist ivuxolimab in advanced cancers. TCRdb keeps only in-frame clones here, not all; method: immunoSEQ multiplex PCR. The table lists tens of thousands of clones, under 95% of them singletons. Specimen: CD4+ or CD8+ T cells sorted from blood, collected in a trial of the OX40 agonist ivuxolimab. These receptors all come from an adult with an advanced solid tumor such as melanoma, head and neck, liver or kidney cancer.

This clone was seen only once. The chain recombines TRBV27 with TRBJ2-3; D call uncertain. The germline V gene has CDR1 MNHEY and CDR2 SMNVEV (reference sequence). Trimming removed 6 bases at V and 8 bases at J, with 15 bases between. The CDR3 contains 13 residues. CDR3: CASSFVPYATQYF. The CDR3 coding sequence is TGTGCCAGCAGCTTTGTCCCGTACGCTACGCAGTATTTT.

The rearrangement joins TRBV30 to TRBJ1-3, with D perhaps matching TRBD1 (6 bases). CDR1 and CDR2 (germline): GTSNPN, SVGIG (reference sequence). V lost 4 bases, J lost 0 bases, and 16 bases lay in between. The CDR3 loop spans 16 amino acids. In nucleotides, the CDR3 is TGTGCCTGGACCCTGGGGGCACCTACCTCTGGAAACACCATATATTTT. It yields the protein CAWTLGAPTSGNTIYF.

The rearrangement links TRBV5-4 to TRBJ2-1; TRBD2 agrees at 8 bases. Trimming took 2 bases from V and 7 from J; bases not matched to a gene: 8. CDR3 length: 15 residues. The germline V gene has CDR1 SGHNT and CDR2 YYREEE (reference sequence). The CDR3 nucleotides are TGTGCCAGCAGCTTAGCGGGAGTATTTCGGAATGAGCAGTTCTTC. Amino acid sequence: CASSLAGVFRNEQFF.

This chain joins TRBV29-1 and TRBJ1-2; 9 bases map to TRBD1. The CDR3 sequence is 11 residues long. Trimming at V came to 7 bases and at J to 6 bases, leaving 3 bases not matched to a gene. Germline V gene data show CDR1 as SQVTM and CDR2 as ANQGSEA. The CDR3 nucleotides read TGCAGCGCACAGGGGGCGGATGGCTACACCTTC. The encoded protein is CSAQGADGYTF.

The CDR3 nucleotides are TGCGCCAGCAGCCGGGGAGGTCTTAGCACAGATACGCAGTATTTT. Protein product: CASSRGGLSTDTQYF. The J gene is TRBJ2-3, the V gene TRBV5-1, with a possible D match to TRBD2 (6 bases). V lost 4 bases and J lost 0, with 12 bases in between. The CDR3 contains 15 residues. Germline V gene lookup returns CDR1 SGHRS and CDR2 YFSETQ.

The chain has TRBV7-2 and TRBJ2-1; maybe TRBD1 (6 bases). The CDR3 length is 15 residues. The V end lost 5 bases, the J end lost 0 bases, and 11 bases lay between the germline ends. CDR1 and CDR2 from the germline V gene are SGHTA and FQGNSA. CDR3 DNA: TGTGCCAGCAGCCTTACAGGGTCCTCCTACAATGAGCAGTTCTTC. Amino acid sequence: CASSLTGSSYNEQFF.

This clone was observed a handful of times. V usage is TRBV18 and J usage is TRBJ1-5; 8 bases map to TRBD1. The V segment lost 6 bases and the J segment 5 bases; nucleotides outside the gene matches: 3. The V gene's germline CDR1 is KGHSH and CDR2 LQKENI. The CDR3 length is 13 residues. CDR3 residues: CASSTDRDQPQHF. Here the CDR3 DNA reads TGTGCCAGCTCCACGGACAGGGATCAGCCCCAGCATTTT.

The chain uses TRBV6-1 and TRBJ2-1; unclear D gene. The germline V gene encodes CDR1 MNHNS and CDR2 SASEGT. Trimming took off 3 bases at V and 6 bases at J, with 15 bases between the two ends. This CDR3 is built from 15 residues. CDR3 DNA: TGTGCCAGCAGTGATCTTTGGGGTAGCCCCAATGAGCAGTTCTTC. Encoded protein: CASSDLWGSPNEQFF.

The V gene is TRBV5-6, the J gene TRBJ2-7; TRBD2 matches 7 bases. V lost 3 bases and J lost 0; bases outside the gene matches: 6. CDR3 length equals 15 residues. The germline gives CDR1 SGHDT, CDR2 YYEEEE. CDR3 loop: CASSSRRTSSYEQYF. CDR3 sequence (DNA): TGTGCCAGCAGCTCCCGTCGGACTAGCTCCTACGAGCAGTACTTC.

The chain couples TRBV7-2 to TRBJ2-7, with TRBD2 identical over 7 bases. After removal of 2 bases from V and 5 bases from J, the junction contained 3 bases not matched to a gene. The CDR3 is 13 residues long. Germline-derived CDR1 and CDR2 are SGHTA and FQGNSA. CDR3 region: CASSLSGGHEQYF. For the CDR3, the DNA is TGTGCCAGCAGCTTATCGGGGGGACACGAGCAGTACTTC.

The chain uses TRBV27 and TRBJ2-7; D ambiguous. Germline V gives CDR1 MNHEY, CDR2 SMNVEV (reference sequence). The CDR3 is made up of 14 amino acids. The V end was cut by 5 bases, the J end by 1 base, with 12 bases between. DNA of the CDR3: TGTGCCAGCAGTCCGCCCGGGCCTTCCTACGAGCAGTACTTC. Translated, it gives CASSPPGPSYEQYF.

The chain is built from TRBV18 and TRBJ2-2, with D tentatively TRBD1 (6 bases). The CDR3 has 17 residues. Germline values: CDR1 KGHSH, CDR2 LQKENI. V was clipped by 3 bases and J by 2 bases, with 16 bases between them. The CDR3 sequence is CASSPIRQGGNTGELFF. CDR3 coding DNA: TGTGCCAGCTCACCCATACGCCAAGGGGGTAACACCGGGGAGCTGTTTTTT.

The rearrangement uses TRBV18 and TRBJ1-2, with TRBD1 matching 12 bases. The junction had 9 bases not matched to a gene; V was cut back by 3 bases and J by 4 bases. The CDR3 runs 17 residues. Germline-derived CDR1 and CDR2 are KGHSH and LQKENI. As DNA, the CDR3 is TGTGCCAGCTCACCGATGGGACAGGGGGCATTGGGCTATGGCTACACCTTC. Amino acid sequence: CASSPMGQGALGYGYTF.

The CDR3 here is CASSYSGEDTEAFF. The CDR3 DNA reads TGTGCCAGCAGTTACTCGGGGGAGGACACTGAAGCTTTCTTT. The chain links TRBV6-6 to TRBJ1-1; a weak D match, TRBD1 (5 bases). Looked up from germline, CDR1 is MNHNY and CDR2 is SVGAGI (reference sequence). This CDR3 is 14 amino acids long. Trimming pared 0 bases from V and 3 bases from J, leaving 8 bases between.

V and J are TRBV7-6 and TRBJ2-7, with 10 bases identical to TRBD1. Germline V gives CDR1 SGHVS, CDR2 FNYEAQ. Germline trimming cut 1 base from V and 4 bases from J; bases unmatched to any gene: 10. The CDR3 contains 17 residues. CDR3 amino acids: CASSLVPGQGFLYEQYF. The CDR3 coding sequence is TGTGCCAGCAGCTTAGTTCCGGGACAGGGGTTTTTGTACGAGCAGTACTTC.

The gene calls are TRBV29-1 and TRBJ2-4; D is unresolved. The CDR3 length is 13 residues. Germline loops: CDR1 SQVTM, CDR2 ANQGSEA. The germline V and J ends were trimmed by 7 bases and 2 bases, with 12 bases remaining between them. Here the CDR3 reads CSGKDATKNIQYF. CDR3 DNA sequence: TGCAGCGGTAAAGACGCGACCAAAAACATTCAGTACTTC.

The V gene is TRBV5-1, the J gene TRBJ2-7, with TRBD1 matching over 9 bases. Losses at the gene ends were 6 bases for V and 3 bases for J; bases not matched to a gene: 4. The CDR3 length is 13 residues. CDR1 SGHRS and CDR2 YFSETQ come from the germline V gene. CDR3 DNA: TGCGCCAGCACACAGGGGGCTAGCTACGAGCAGTACTTC. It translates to CASTQGASYEQYF.

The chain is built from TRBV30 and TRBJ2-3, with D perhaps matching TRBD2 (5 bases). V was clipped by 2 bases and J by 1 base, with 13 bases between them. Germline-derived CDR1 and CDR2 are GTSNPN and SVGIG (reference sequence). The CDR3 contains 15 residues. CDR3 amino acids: CAWSLGVRGTDTQYF. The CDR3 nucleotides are TGTGCCTGGAGTCTGGGAGTGCGGGGCACAGATACGCAGTATTTT.

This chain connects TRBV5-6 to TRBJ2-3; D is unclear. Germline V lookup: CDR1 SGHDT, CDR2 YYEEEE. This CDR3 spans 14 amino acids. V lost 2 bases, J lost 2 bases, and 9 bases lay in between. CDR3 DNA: TGTGCCAGCAGCTTCCCGCGGCCCACAGATACGCAGTATTTT. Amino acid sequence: CASSFPRPTDTQYF.

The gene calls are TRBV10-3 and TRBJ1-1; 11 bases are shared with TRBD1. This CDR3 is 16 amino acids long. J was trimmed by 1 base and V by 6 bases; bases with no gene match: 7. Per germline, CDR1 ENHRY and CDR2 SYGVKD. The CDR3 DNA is TGTGCCATCAGAGTACCCGGACAGGGGGCGAACACTGAAGCTTTCTTT. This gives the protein CAIRVPGQGANTEAFF.

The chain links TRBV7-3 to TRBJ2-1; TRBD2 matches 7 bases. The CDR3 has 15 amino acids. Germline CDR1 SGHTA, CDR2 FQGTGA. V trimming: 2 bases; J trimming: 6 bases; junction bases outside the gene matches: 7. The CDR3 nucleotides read TGTGCCAGCAGCTTAGTGCGGGAGAAATTCAATGAGCAGTTCTTC. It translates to CASSLVREKFNEQFF.

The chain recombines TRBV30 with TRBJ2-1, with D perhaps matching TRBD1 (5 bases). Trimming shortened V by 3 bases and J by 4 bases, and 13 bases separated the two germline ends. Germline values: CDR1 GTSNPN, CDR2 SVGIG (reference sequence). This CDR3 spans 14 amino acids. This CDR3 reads CAWSKLRGYNEQFF. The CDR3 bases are TGTGCCTGGAGCAAACTAAGGGGATACAATGAGCAGTTCTTC.

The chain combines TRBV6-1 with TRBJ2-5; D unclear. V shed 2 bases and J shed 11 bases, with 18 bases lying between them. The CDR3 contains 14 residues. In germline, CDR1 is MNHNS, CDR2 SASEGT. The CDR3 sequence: CASSERTASASQYF. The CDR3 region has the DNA TGTGCCAGCAGTGAACGGACGGCCTCGGCGTCACAGTACTTC.

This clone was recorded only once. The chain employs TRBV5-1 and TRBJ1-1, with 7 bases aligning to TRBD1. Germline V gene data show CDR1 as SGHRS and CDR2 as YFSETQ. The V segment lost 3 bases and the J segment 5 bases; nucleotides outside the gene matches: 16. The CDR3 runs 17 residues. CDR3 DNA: TGCGCCAGCAGCTCGGGGACAGATTTAGAACTGGTGACTGAAGCTTTCTTT. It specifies CASSSGTDLELVTEAFF.

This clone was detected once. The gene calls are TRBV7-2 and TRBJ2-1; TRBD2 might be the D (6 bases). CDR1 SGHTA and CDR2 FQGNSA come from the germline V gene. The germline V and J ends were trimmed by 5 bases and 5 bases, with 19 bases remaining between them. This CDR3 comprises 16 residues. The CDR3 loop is CASSQGSGGVNNEQFF. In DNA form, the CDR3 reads TGTGCCAGCAGCCAAGGTTCGGGCGGGGTTAACAATGAGCAGTTCTTC.

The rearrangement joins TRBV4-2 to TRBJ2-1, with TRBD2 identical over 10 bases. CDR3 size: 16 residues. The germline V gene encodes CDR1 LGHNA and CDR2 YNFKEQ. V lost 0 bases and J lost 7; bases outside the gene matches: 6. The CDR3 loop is CASSQEGTSGTNEQFF. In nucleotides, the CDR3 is TGTGCCAGCAGCCAAGAGGGAACTAGCGGGACTAATGAGCAGTTCTTC.

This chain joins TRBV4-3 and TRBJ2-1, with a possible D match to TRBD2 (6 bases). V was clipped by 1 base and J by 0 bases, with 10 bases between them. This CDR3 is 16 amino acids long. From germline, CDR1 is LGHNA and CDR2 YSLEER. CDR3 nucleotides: TGCGCCAGCAGCCAAGTCCTGGGAGGCTCCTACAATGAGCAGTTCTTC. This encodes CASSQVLGGSYNEQFF.

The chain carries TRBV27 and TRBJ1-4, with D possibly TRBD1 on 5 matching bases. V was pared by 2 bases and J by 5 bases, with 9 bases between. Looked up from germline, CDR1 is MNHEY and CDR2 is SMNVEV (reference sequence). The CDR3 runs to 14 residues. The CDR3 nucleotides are TGTGCCAGCAGTTTAGACGGGACCAATGAAAAACTGTTTTTT. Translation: CASSLDGTNEKLFF.

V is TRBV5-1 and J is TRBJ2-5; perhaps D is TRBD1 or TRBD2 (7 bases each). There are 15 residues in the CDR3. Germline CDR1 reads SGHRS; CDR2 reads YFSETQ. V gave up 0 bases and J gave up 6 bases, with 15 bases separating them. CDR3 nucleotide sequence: TGCGCCAGCAGCTTGGCAGGGGGGGGGCCGCAGACCCAGTACTTC. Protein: CASSLAGGGPQTQYF.